The subject of this entry is one T cell receptor beta chain. A few counts support this clone. Its antigen is currently not known. No much larger clone is present one base from it, and per-base qualities are unavailable. The record originates from a study of T cell clones after liver transplantation (dated 2019 in TCRdb). Looking at the study overall: Samples were obtained from ITN030ST, a randomized trial in which withdrawal of immunosuppression was attempted within 2 years of liver transplantation. Donor-reactive T cell clones were identified using TCRbeta sequencing after a pre-transplant mixed lymphocyte reaction and were then followed in post-transplant blood. Third party-reactive TCRbeta sequences from pre-transplant MLRs were also identified as an antigen-independent comparator for donor-reactive sequences. Of the eight recipients, a few were HCV-positive, while the remaining recipients had been transplanted for non-autoimmune, non-viral indications. Until randomization at 12-24 months post-transplant, subjects were given standard immunosuppression, with no induction therapy. Tolerance meant complete immunosuppression withdrawal for at least one year without liver enzymes rising beyond twice the upper limit of normal. Blood samples were taken pre-transplant, pre-randomization before withdrawal, and post-randomization after full withdrawal or failed withdrawal. A cohort of 8 liver transplant recipients was studied, of whom 3 were classified as tolerant and 5 as non-tolerant. The paper as a whole reports these results and caveats: After accounting for repertoire turnover, donor-reactive detection was significantly reduced in 7 of 8 subjects for CD4 and 8 of 8 for CD8. In most of the 8 subjects, circulating donor-reactive CD4 TCRbeta sequences decreased significantly after transplant, regardless of tolerance or HCV status. Because of small, heterogeneous patient numbers and non-standardized post-transplant time points, the conclusions were only preliminary. Donor-reactive sequences decreased more than third party-reactive sequences, which suggests partial antigen-specific deletion that was not related to withdrawal success. Since no allograft tissue specimens were available, donor-reactive T cells may have migrated into the graft instead of being deleted. In a couple of subjects, low numbers of available donor cells limited the measurable donor-reactive repertoire.

High-throughput TCRbeta CDR3 sequencing of frozen genomic DNA was performed by immunoSEQ, with PCR amplification, mapping, bias correction and internal controls included. Per the source publication's procedure: Only productive rearrangements were retained, with each unique TCRbeta sequence defined by its CDR3 nucleotide sequence together with its V and J gene. Donor-reactive sequences required at least 5-fold expansion in CFSE-low cells versus unstimulated pre-transplant cells and at least 0.01% frequency. Minimum frequency thresholds were set for each subject on the basis of the unstimulated sample with the lowest template count, so that a detection power of at least 90% was ensured. Repertoire turnover was measured by Jensen-Shannon divergence between the top 1000 TCRbeta sequences post- and pre-transplant. Changes in detection of donor-reactive sequences were tested with two-sided Fisher's exact tests. As stored in TCRdb, this immuneACCESS dataset retains in-frame rearrangements with V and J assigned. A fraction of the clones does not appear; measured against another copy, unresolved V genes explain less than half of the discrepancy, and the remainder lacks a known reason. That table supplies the V and J calls and clone size; D and trimming were determined from the DNA. This sample gives 98,000 or so clones in total; roughly 80% of them show up just once. 0.8% to 1% of the sample is in the top ten clones.

From its cysteine to its phenylalanine, the CDR3 spans 14 amino acids. Only the CDR3 DNA is retained, 42 bases long and in frame from the first base. V was cut back by 5 bases and J by 5 bases, leaving a gap of 16 bases between them. From the germline V gene, CDR1 is SGHVS and CDR2 is FQNEAQ. The sample's time point label, decoded: pre-transplant. Unstimulated PBMCs, after thawing, were stained for CD3, CD4 and CD8 and then FACS-sorted into CD3+CD4+ and CD3+CD8+ populations. All 8 studied subjects were randomized to immunosuppression withdrawal. The Qiagen DNeasy Blood and Tissue Kit was used for isolation of genomic DNA.

The rearranged segments are TRBV7-8 and TRBJ2-7, and the D gene may be TRBD2, 6 bases matching. The sequenced sample was CD4+ T cells from blood, obtained before liver transplant. The sequence derives from a human donor who received a liver transplant. The CDR3 amino acid sequence is: CASSQKRVYDEQYF. The nucleotide sequence is given as TGTGCCAGCAGCCAAAAGCGGGTTTATGACGAGCAGTACTTC.